This T cell receptor (beta chain) appears in the sequencing data of a study of T-cell memory formation after mild COVID-19. The germline V and J ends were trimmed by 5 bases and 8 bases, with 15 bases remaining between them. The CDR3 covers 13 residues. Germline V gives CDR1 MNHEY, CDR2 SVGAGI. TCR alpha and TCR beta cDNA libraries carrying sample barcodes and UMIs came from 5'RACE with constant-segment primers. TCRdb re-analysed the 5' RACE reads in MiXCR, keeping a single row per CDR3 protein. The sample has 300,000 or so distinct CDR3 sequences, around a sixth seen once. In regard to this clonotype: Its target is not known.

General study findings and limits: Researchers could not confirm that second-wave clones peaking on day 37 targeted SARS-CoV-2. Some responding clones appeared in pre-infection memory, suggesting cross-reactive memory joined.

The clonotype comes from a man between 18 and 29 years old who had mild COVID-19 (a few samples of this study predate the infection). Cell type and time point are not known. The sample was PBMCs or a T cell subset sorted from them (not recorded which). This chain connects TRBV6-5 to TRBJ1-2; D is uncertain. The CDR3 is CASSPFSLSGYTF. CDR3 DNA: TGTGCCAGCAGTCCTTTCTCTCTTTCGGGCTACACCTTC.